What follows describes a single T cell receptor (beta chain). Per the germline V gene, CDR1 is SGHRS and CDR2 is YFSETQ. The CDR3 is 17 amino acids. The V segment lost 0 bases and the J segment 7 bases; nucleotides outside the gene matches: 11. This sample was included in a study of control samples from healthy donors and cancer patients. Profiled with immunoSEQ multiplex PCR; TCRdb holds only in-frame clones, not every one. The profile shows around 63,000 clones, more than 70% of them singletons. The clonotype comes from a woman aged 45 to 65 with head and neck cancer. Sequencing was done on a sample of PBMCs. The rearrangement joins TRBV5-1 to TRBJ2-1; the match to TRBD2 covers 9 bases. CDR3 nucleotides: TGCGCCAGCAGCTTGGAGGGACTAGCTTTACTAACAAATGAGCAGTTCTTC. It yields the protein CASSLEGLALLTNEQFF. The full variable domain, rest sourced from reference TRBV5-1 and TRBJ2-1, is KAGVTQTPRYLIKTRGQQVTLSCSPISGHRSVSWYQQTPGQGLQFLFEYFSETQRNKGNFPGRFSGRQFSNSRSEMNVSTLELGDSALYLCASSLEGLALLTNEQFFGPGTRLTVL.